The TCR beta chain under discussion was sequenced for a study of T-cell reconstitution after alpha-beta-depleted transplantation in children. Unique molecular identifiers were built into the TCRbeta library. TCRdb fed the PCR reads into MiXCR, producing one record per CDR3 protein. Of 900,000 or so distinct CDR3 sequences listed, around 17% were seen once; the top ten hold around 5.3%. Study conclusions and caveats: In some patients, recipient T cells and intrathymic progenitors surviving conditioning explained high day-60 diversity. The study reportedly traced alpha-beta T cells about two months after transplant to several hundred expanded graft clones.

Germline-derived CDR1 and CDR2 are LGHDT and YNNKEL (reference sequence). This CDR3 comprises 14 residues. Trimming shortened V by 0 bases and J by 7 bases, and 13 bases separated the two germline ends. This clonotype showed up just a few times. Its antigen is unknown. The specimen was PBMCs, mostly from graft donor cells, collected 360 days after TCRalphabeta/CD19-depleted stem cell transplant. The TCR comes from a male patient aged 10-17 years who had a stem cell transplant for acute lymphoblastic leukemia, so the T cells may come from the graft donor. The chain recombines TRBV3-1 with TRBJ2-7; a possible D gene is TRBD1 (5 bases). CDR3 coding DNA: TGTGCCAGCAGCCAAGAAGAGACAGTGACTGAGCAGTACTTC. Amino acid sequence: CASSQEETVTEQYF.